This entry lists 24 T cell receptor beta chains sequenced from one sample in a study of cytomegalovirus exposure and HLA in healthy donors. The PCR ran on 60 Vbeta and 13 Jbeta primers. Profiled with immunoSEQ multiplex PCR; TCRdb holds only in-frame clones, not every one. Of about 120,000 clones in the sample, roughly three quarters are singletons; the top ten hold 3.5% to 5%. The sequenced sample consisted of PBMCs. These receptors all stem from a man aged 25-45 years in good health and CMV-seropositive.

V gene TRBV5-1 combines with J gene TRBJ1-1; perhaps TRBD1 as D (6 bases). The V end was cut by 3 bases, the J end by 0 bases, with 15 bases between. This CDR3 has 16 amino acids. Germline CDR1 SGHRS, CDR2 YFSETQ. CDR3 loop: CASSWGPGGVNTEAFF. For the CDR3, the DNA is TGCGCCAGCAGCTGGGGGCCCGGGGGGGTGAACACTGAAGCTTTCTTT.

This clone was seen only a few times. This chain joins TRBV4-3 and TRBJ1-1; tentative D call: TRBD1 (5 bases). Deletions cut 1 base from V and 1 base from J, with 13 bases between. The CDR3 has 16 amino acids. CDR1 is LGHNA and CDR2 is YSLEER in the germline V gene. CDR3 sequence reads: CASSQGGNRANTEAFF. For the CDR3, the DNA is TGCGCCAGCAGCCAAGGGGGCAACCGGGCGAACACTGAAGCTTTCTTT.

Written as DNA, the CDR3 is TGTGCCAGCAGTTTTGGAAATAGCGGGGGCACCGGGGAGCTGTTTTTT. Amino acid sequence: CASSFGNSGGTGELFF. The V and J genes are TRBV27 and TRBJ2-2; 9 bases are a match to TRBD2. V gave up 3 bases and J gave up 4 bases; unmatched junction bases: 6. CDR3 length: 16 amino acids. Germline V gene data show CDR1 as MNHEY and CDR2 as SMNVEV (reference sequence).

This clone was found a few times. This rearrangement joins TRBV2 to TRBJ1-1; 7 bases align to TRBD1. Germline V CDR1 and CDR2: SNHLY, FYNNEI. After removal of 4 bases from V and 4 bases from J, the junction contained 3 bases not matched to a gene. The CDR3 is made up of 13 amino acids. CDR3 sequence: CASSGQGVTEAFF. In nucleotides, the CDR3 is TGTGCCAGCAGTGGACAGGGAGTCACTGAAGCTTTCTTT.

The rearrangement joins TRBV18 to TRBJ2-1; a possible D gene is TRBD2 (5 bases). Germline CDR1 and CDR2: KGHSH and LQKENI. The CDR3 is 13 residues long. Trimming removed 1 base from V and 9 bases from J, with 10 bases in between. The CDR3: CASSPQRAGEQFF. As DNA, the CDR3 is TGTGCCAGCTCACCACAGAGGGCGGGTGAGCAGTTCTTC.

With regard to this clone: Because the CDR3 is missing its conserved closing phenylalanine or tryptophan, this is likely a read error. This chain joins TRBV28 and TRBJ1-1, with D hard to call. CDR3 length: 12 amino acids. The germline gives CDR1 MDHEN, CDR2 SYDVKM. V lost 5 bases and J lost 5, with 9 bases in between. The CDR3 coding sequence is TGTGCCAGCAGTCGGGGAGGGACTGAAGCTTTCTGT. It translates to CASSRGGTEAFC.

The chain employs TRBV2 and TRBJ1-6, with D unresolved. Per germline, CDR1 SNHLY and CDR2 FYNNEI. Deletions cut 3 bases from V and 8 bases from J, with 8 bases between. The CDR3 is 13 amino acids. The CDR3 reads CASSETADSPLHF. DNA of the CDR3: TGTGCCAGCAGTGAGACTGCCGATTCACCCCTCCACTTT.

In this sample, this clone turned up a few times. The chain links TRBV29-1 to TRBJ2-4; D gene uncertain. V was cut by 4 bases and J by 0 bases, with 13 bases left in between. In germline, CDR1 is SQVTM, CDR2 ANQGSEA. There are 15 residues in the CDR3. CDR3 coding DNA: TGCAGCGTTGTATACAGCACCTTAGCCAAAAACATTCAGTACTTC. This encodes CSVVYSTLAKNIQYF.

The genes are TRBV5-5 and TRBJ1-1; 12 bases fit TRBD1. The CDR3 has 14 amino acids. Germline V CDR1 and CDR2: SGHKS, YYEKEE (reference sequence). The ends lost 3 bases at V and 6 bases at J; junction bases unmatched: 3. The CDR3 is CASSWGDRGPEAFF. The CDR3 DNA sequence: TGTGCCAGCAGCTGGGGGGACAGGGGGCCTGAAGCTTTCTTT.

V usage is TRBV5-6 and J usage is TRBJ2-2; 16 bases fit TRBD2. With V trimmed by 7 bases and J by 7 bases, 4 bases remained unmatched. The CDR3 is 15 residues long. The germline V gene encodes CDR1 SGHDT and CDR2 YYEEEE. The CDR3 protein is CASGTSGRDVGELFF. CDR3 sequence (DNA): TGTGCCAGCGGGACTAGCGGGAGGGATGTCGGGGAGCTGTTTTTT.

The rearrangement links TRBV27 to TRBJ1-5; D gene unclear. The CDR3 spans 16 residues. V lost 6 bases and J 1 base, leaving 16 bases between the germline ends. Germline CDR1 reads MNHEY; CDR2 reads SMNVEV (reference sequence). The CDR3 loop is CASRIDWRESNQPQHF. The DNA of the CDR3 is TGTGCCAGCAGGATAGACTGGCGGGAGAGCAATCAGCCCCAGCATTTT.

The chain employs TRBV6-1 and TRBJ2-4, with D possibly TRBD1 on 7 matching bases. Trimming left V 6 bases short and J 8 bases short, with 17 bases between. The CDR3 loop spans 14 amino acids. The germline CDR1 and CDR2 sequences are MNHNS and SASEGT. As DNA, the CDR3 is TGTGCCAGCAGACAGGGGTGGGGGGTCGACATTCAGTACTTC. It translates to CASRQGWGVDIQYF.

The rearrangement joins TRBV5-6 to TRBJ2-7; D may be TRBD1 (5 bases). CDR1 is SGHDT and CDR2 is YYEEEE in the germline V gene. This CDR3 is built from 12 residues. Trimming took 0 bases from V and 6 from J, leaving 7 bases between them. CDR3 DNA sequence: TGTGCCAGCAGCTTGGCAGGGATCGAGCAGTACTTC. As protein: CASSLAGIEQYF. Drawing the rest from reference TRBV5-6 and TRBJ2-7, the complete variable domain is DAGVTQSPTHLIKTRGQQVTLRCSPKSGHDTVSWYQQALGQGPQFIFQYYEEEERQRGNFPDRFSGHQFPNYSSELNVNALLLGDSALYLCASSLAGIEQYFGPGTRLTVT.

The sample holds a few counts of this clone. The chain uses TRBV11-3 and TRBJ2-6; perhaps TRBD2 as D (6 bases). V shed 7 bases and J shed 1 base, with 14 bases lying between them. Per the germline V gene, CDR1 is SGHNT and CDR2 is YENEEA. This CDR3 contains 16 residues. CDR3 residues: CASTRGRGSGANVLTF. For the CDR3, the DNA is TGTGCCAGCACCCGGGGTCGGGGGTCTGGGGCCAACGTCCTGACTTTC.

The chain uses TRBV4-3 and TRBJ2-2; tentatively, D is TRBD1 (5 bases). Germline lookup yields CDR1 LGHNA and CDR2 YSLEER. This CDR3 spans 15 amino acids. V gave up 6 bases and J gave up 1 base, with 12 bases separating them. The CDR3 reads CASRATAWNTGELFF. CDR3 sequence (DNA): TGCGCCAGCAGAGCGACAGCTTGGAACACCGGGGAGCTGTTTTTT.

The rearrangement uses TRBV18 and TRBJ1-1, with D possibly being TRBD1 (5 bases). The V and J ends lost 2 bases and 0 bases respectively, with 10 bases between them. The CDR3 sequence is 15 residues long. Germline CDR1 KGHSH, CDR2 LQKENI. The DNA for the CDR3 is TGTGCCAGCTCACCATCGGCCAGGGTGAACACTGAAGCTTTCTTT. This gives the protein CASSPSARVNTEAFF. The whole variable domain, filled in from reference TRBV18 and TRBJ1-1, reads NAGVMQNPRHLVRRRGQEARLRCSPMKGHSHVYWYRQLPEEGLKFMVYLQKENIIDESGMPKERFSAEFPKEGPSILRIQQVVRGDSAAYFCASSPSARVNTEAFFGQGTRLTVV.

The CDR3 DNA sequence: TGCGCCAGCAGCCCTACGGACAGTCCTCTCACTGAAGCTTTCTTT. Its translation is CASSPTDSPLTEAFF. The chain links TRBV4-1 to TRBJ1-1; TRBD1 might be the D (6 bases). From germline, CDR1 is MGHRA and CDR2 YSYEKL. This CDR3 has 15 residues. Trimming took off 4 bases at V and 4 bases at J, with 16 bases between the two ends.

This clone has a handful of counts. This rearrangement joins TRBV2 to TRBJ1-5, with a weak D call TRBD1 (5 bases). Trimming pared 2 bases from V and 4 bases from J, leaving 9 bases between. Germline V gives CDR1 SNHLY, CDR2 FYNNEI. The CDR3 sequence is 14 residues long. The CDR3 here is CASSEQTGNQPQHF. The CDR3 nucleotides are TGTGCCAGCAGTGAACAAACAGGTAATCAGCCCCAGCATTTT. The full variable domain, its missing parts supplied by reference TRBV2 and TRBJ1-5, is EPEVTQTPSHQVTQMGQEVILRCVPISNHLYFYWYRQILGQKVEFLVSFYNNEISEKSEIFDDQFSVERPDGSNFTLKIRSTKLEDSAMYFCASSEQTGNQPQHFGDGTRLSIL.

For this clone: The junction shows a germline mismatch at one end, possibly a read error. The chain carries TRBV7-9 and TRBJ1-4, with no clear D. This CDR3 has 13 amino acids. CDR1 SEHNR and CDR2 FQNEAQ come from the germline V gene (reference sequence). The chain's CDR3 is CSSSTPPPGKLFF. Here the CDR3 DNA reads TGTTCCAGCAGCACCCCTCCCCCAGGAAAACTGTTTTTT. Together with reference TRBV7-9 and TRBJ1-4, the CDR3 gives the full variable domain: DTGVSQNPRHKITKRGQNVTFRCDPISEHNRLYWYRQTLGQGPEFLTYFQNEAQLEKSRLLSDRFSAERPKGSFSTLEIQRTEQGDSAMYLCSSSTPPPGKLFFGSGTQLSVL.

This clone showed up just once. The J gene is TRBJ2-3, the V gene TRBV5-6; D not resolved. The CDR3 contains 13 residues. Germline V gives CDR1 SGHDT, CDR2 YYEEEE. Between the trimmed V and J ends, which lost 3 bases and 6 bases, there was a span of 11 bases. Written as DNA, the CDR3 is TGTGCCAGCAGCTCAATCAGTTTGGATACGCAGTATTTT. This codes for CASSSISLDTQYF.

The genes are TRBV5-6 and TRBJ1-2; 7 bases are shared with TRBD1. Germline V gene lookup returns CDR1 SGHDT and CDR2 YYEEEE. The V gene end was trimmed by 0 bases and the J gene end by 2 bases; junction bases not matched to a gene: 7. The CDR3 loop spans 16 amino acids. CDR3 loop: CASSLGSTGSNYGYTF. DNA of the CDR3: TGTGCCAGCAGCTTGGGGTCGACAGGGTCAAACTATGGCTACACCTTC.

With regard to this clone: Its ends do not fully match the called genes, so a read error is possible. This rearrangement joins TRBV11-3 to TRBJ2-6; maybe TRBD2 (6 bases). This CDR3 is 16 amino acids long. CDR1 is SGHNT and CDR2 is YENEEA in the germline V gene. CDR3 residues: CASATRGFSGANGLTF. In DNA form, the CDR3 reads TGTGCCAGCGCCACCCGGGGGTTCTCTGGGGCCAACGGCCTGACTTTC.

This chain uses TRBV6-5 with TRBJ2-5; D call uncertain. Germline V lookup: CDR1 MNHEY, CDR2 SVGAGI. The CDR3 length is 14 residues. Trimming pared 4 bases from V and 6 bases from J, leaving 15 bases between. The CDR3 DNA is TGTGCCAGCAGTTGGGCCTCCGGTGGGCAGACCCAGTACTTC. It yields the protein CASSWASGGQTQYF.

This clone was counted a single time. The genes are TRBV10-3 and TRBJ1-2; 7 bases match TRBD1. V lost 6 bases to trimming and J lost 4 bases; unmatched junction nucleotides: 11. The germline gives CDR1 ENHRY, CDR2 SYGVKD. The CDR3 has 15 amino acids. The CDR3 is CAIRSSGTASYGYTF. CDR3 DNA sequence: TGTGCCATCAGGTCTTCCGGGACAGCGAGCTATGGCTACACCTTC.